This is a list of T cell receptor beta chains from one sample in a study of blood T cell repertoires in COVID-19. Assay used: immunoSEQ multiplex PCR; TCRdb lists only in-frame clones, some missing. The sample consists of roughly 60,000 clones, roughly 83% of them appearing once. The sequenced material came from peripheral blood. Every receptor here comes from a man aged 60 to 69 with COVID-19, enrolled during active disease. The CDR3 runs from the conserved cysteine through the conserved F or W. A D gene is named only where the DNA matches it firmly. The size of a clone is reported for some rows only, either as once, few or many, or as a class for expanded clones.

>-|TRBJ1-1|-|TRBV11-2
CASRRGQTEAFF
TGTGCCAGCAGGCGAGGGCAGACTGAAGCTTTCTTT
>-|TRBJ2-1|-|TRBV5-1
CASSLDSSYNEQFF
TGCGCCAGCAGCTTGGACAGCTCCTACAATGAGCAGTTCTTC
>-|TRBJ1-4|-|TRBV7-6
CASSLAGGGYEKLFF
TGTGCCAGCAGCTTAGCAGGAGGAGGATATGAAAAACTGTTTTTT
>TRBD2|TRBJ2-7|-|TRBV11-2
CATKGGLAGNYEQYF
TGTGCCACCAAAGGGGGACTAGCGGGGAACTACGAGCAGTACTTC
>TRBD1|TRBJ2-1|-|TRBV27
CASSLSPGQGLSSYNEQFF
TGTGCCAGCAGTTTATCCCCGGGACAGGGACTAAGCTCCTACAATGAGCAGTTCTTC
>TRBD1|TRBJ1-5|-|TRBV9
CASSAGQGQGPQHF
TGTGCCAGCAGCGCTGGACAGGGGCAGGGGCCCCAGCATTTT
>TRBD1|TRBJ2-1|-|TRBV7-3
CASSTQTGVNNEQFF
TGTGCCAGCAGCACCCAGACAGGGGTAAACAATGAGCAGTTCTTC
>TRBD2|TRBJ2-3|-|TRBV7-9
CASSLGLAETDTQYF
TGTGCCAGCAGCTTGGGACTAGCGGAAACAGATACGCAGTATTTT
>-|TRBJ2-5|-|TRBV19
CASSVDSEETQYF
TGTGCCAGTAGTGTCGACAGCGAAGAGACCCAGTACTTC
>-|TRBJ1-2|-|TRBV2
CASRGQIYGYTF
TGTGCCAGCCGCGGACAGATATATGGCTACACCTTC
>-|TRBJ2-3|-|TRBV7-3
CASSFDYTDTQYF
TGTGCCAGCAGCTTCGACTACACAGATACGCAGTATTTT
>-|TRBJ2-3|-|TRBV5-4
CASSSLGDTDTQYF
TGTGCCAGCAGCTCACTCGGGGACACAGATACGCAGTATTTT
>TRBD2|TRBJ2-3|-|TRBV6-2/TRBV6-3
CASSKPGLGTDTQYF
TGTGCCAGCAGCAAACCGGGACTAGGGACAGATACGCAGTATTTT
>-|TRBJ2-7|-|TRBV2
CATSFQISYEQYF
TGTGCCACTTCCTTCCAGATCTCCTACGAGCAGTACTTC
>-|TRBJ1-4|-|TRBV6-5
CASSRHVQGLEKLFF
TGTGCCAGCAGTCGTCACGTCCAAGGACTCGAAAAACTGTTTTTT
>TRBD2|TRBJ2-7|-|TRBV18
CASSPPPGGVNEQYF
TGTGCCAGCTCACCACCGCCGGGAGGGGTTAACGAGCAGTACTTC
>-|TRBJ2-3|-|TRBV5-1
CASSLGLGSDTQYF
TGCGCCAGCAGCTTGGGACTAGGTTCAGATACGCAGTATTTT
>-|TRBJ1-5|-|TRBV10-2
CASSESDRNQPQHF
TGCGCCAGCAGTGAGTCGGACAGAAATCAGCCCCAGCATTTT
>TRBD1|TRBJ1-2|-|TRBV19
CASTKGQGASYGYTF
TGTGCCAGTACCAAAGGACAGGGGGCTTCCTATGGCTACACCTTC
>TRBD1|TRBJ2-3|-|TRBV5-1
CASSLTGATTDTQYF
TGCGCCAGCAGCTTAACAGGGGCCACCACAGATACGCAGTATTTT
>TRBD2|TRBJ2-1|-|TRBV24-1
CATSDPSGAQQFF
TGTGCCACCAGTGATCCTAGCGGGGCTCAGCAGTTCTTC
>TRBD2|TRBJ2-2|-|TRBV19
CASSARGGTGELFF
TGTGCCAGTAGTGCGCGGGGGGGGACCGGGGAGCTGTTTTTT
>-|TRBJ2-3|-|TRBV11-3
CASSTLGTDTQYF
TGTGCCAGCAGCACATTGGGCACAGATACGCAGTATTTT
>-|TRBJ2-2|-|TRBV5-1
CASSLEYLTSANSGELFF
TGCGCCAGCAGCTTGGAATACCTGACAAGTGCTAATTCCGGGGAGCTGTTTTTT
>-|TRBJ2-2|-|TRBV30
CAWSPPNRGTTGELFF
TGTGCCTGGAGCCCCCCTAACCGGGGTACTACCGGGGAGCTGTTTTTT
>-|TRBJ1-5|once|TRBV2
CATRGQPNQPQHF
TGTGCCACCCGAGGACAGCCTAATCAGCCCCAGCATTTT
>-|TRBJ2-1|-|TRBV2
CASSGLGRGEQFF
TGTGCCAGCAGTGGGTTGGGACGGGGGGAGCAGTTCTTC
>-|TRBJ2-5|-|TRBV5-4
CASSLSPGIGETQYF
TGTGCCAGCAGCTTGAGTCCAGGCATAGGAGAGACCCAGTACTTC
>TRBD2|TRBJ2-3|-|TRBV10-3
CAISDTSGRALDTQYF
TGTGCCATCAGTGACACTAGCGGGAGGGCCCTAGATACGCAGTATTTT
>TRBD1|TRBJ1-2|-|TRBV25-1
CASNGAGGNSNYGYTF
TGTGCCAGCAACGGGGCAGGGGGCAACTCAAACTATGGCTACACCTTC
>TRBD1|TRBJ1-4|-|TRBV24-1
CATSDPGQNNEKLFF
TGTGCCACCAGTGATCCGGGACAGAATAATGAAAAACTGTTTTTT
>-|TRBJ2-1|medium-sized|TRBV10-1
CASSESGRGKRDEQFF
TGCGCCAGCAGTGAGTCGGGGAGGGGGAAGAGGGATGAGCAGTTCTTC
>TRBD2|TRBJ2-3|-|TRBV30
CASRLAGGTDTQYF
TGTGCCTCTCGACTAGCGGGGGGCACAGATACGCAGTATTTT
>-|TRBJ2-7|-|TRBV6-1
CASSDLSSGYEQYF
TGTGCCAGCAGTGACCTTTCAAGCGGCTACGAGCAGTACTTC
>TRBD2|TRBJ2-1|-|TRBV30
CAWSKGLAGYNEQFF
TGTGCCTGGAGCAAAGGACTAGCGGGGTACAATGAGCAGTTCTTC
>-|TRBJ1-5|-|TRBV19
CASSTTGGYQPQHF
TGTGCCAGTAGTACAACCGGGGGTTATCAGCCCCAGCATTTT
>TRBD1|TRBJ1-2|-|TRBV28
CASSLTGYDGYTF
TGTGCCAGCAGTTTGACAGGGTATGATGGCTACACCTTC
>-|TRBJ2-3|-|TRBV7-2
CASSSFGTDTQYF
TGTGCCAGCAGTTCTTTTGGCACAGATACGCAGTATTTT
>TRBD2|TRBJ2-7|-|TRBV25-1
CASSLPAGGPYEQYF
TGTGCCAGCAGTCTCCCAGCGGGGGGGCCCTACGAGCAGTACTTC
>-|TRBJ1-1|-|TRBV29-1
CSVDRGWAFF
TGCAGCGTTGACAGGGGCTGGGCTTTCTTT
>TRBD2|TRBJ2-7|once|TRBV2
CASSEARLAGSYEQYF
TGTGCCAGCAGTGAAGCTCGCCTAGCGGGGTCCTACGAGCAGTACTTC
>TRBD1|TRBJ1-2|-|TRBV5-1
CASSTGQGALGYTF
TGCGCCAGCAGCACAGGACAGGGGGCACTAGGCTACACCTTC
>TRBD1|TRBJ1-2|few|TRBV7-3
CASSPGGRKYGYTF
TGTGCCAGCAGCCCAGGGGGGCGAAAATATGGCTACACCTTC
>-|TRBJ2-7|-|TRBV12-2
CASRLDDRVDEQYF
TGTGCAAGTCGCTTAGACGACAGGGTCGACGAGCAGTACTTC
>-|TRBJ1-6|-|TRBV5-1
CASSLRTSNSPLHF
TGCGCCAGCAGCTTGCGGACATCAAATTCACCCCTCCACTTT
>TRBD2|TRBJ2-1|-|TRBV3-1/TRBV3-2
CASSQTVAGGGNEQFF
TGTGCCAGCAGCCAAACGGTAGCGGGAGGGGGCAATGAGCAGTTCTTC
>TRBD2|TRBJ2-5|-|TRBV27
CASSLSFGTSGIWGQETQYF
TGTGCCAGCAGTTTATCTTTTGGGACTAGCGGGATCTGGGGCCAAGAGACCCAGTACTTC
>-|TRBJ2-5|-|TRBV5-5
CASSLGLEETQYF
TGTGCCAGCAGCTTAGGACTGGAAGAGACCCAGTACTTC
>-|TRBJ1-1|-|TRBV6-6
CASRRGGESEAFF
TGTGCCAGCCGCCGGGGGGGAGAGTCTGAAGCTTTCTTT
>TRBD1|TRBJ1-4|few|TRBV7-9
CASSYGQVEKLFF
TGTGCCAGCAGCTATGGACAGGTTGAAAAACTGTTTTTT
>-|TRBJ2-1|-|TRBV24-1
CATRGQQEYFSYNEQFF
TGTGCCACCCGCGGACAACAGGAATACTTCTCCTACAATGAGCAGTTCTTC
>-|TRBJ1-5|once|TRBV21-1
CASSQGGTGNQPQHF
TGTGCCAGCAGCCAAGGAGGGACAGGGAATCAGCCCCAGCATTTT